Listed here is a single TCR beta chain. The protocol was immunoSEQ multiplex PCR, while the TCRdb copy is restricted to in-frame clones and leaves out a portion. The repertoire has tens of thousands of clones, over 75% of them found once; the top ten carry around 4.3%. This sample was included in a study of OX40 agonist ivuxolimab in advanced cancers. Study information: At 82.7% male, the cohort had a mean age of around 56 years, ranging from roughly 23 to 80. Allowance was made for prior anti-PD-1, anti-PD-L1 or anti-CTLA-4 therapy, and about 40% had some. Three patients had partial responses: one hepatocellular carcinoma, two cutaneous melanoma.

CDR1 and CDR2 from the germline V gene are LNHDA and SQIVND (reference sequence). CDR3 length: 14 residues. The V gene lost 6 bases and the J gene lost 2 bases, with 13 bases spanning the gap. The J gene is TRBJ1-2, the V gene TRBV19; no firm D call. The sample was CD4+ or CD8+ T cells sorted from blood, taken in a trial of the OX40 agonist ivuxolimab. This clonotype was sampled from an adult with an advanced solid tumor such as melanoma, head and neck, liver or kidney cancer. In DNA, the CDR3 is TGTGCCAGTAGAATTACCGGCAGCAACTATGGCTACACCTTC. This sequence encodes CASRITGSNYGYTF.